Shown below are 31 T cell receptor beta chains from a single sample sequenced in a study of cytomegalovirus exposure and HLA in healthy donors. The PCR employed 60 Vbeta primers together with 13 Jbeta primers. Method: immunoSEQ multiplex PCR; TCRdb's copy keeps in-frame clones and lacks some. Of 150,000 to 200,000 clones listed, about two thirds are singletons. Source material: PBMCs. These receptors originate from a woman in her twenties or thirties in good health and CMV-seronegative.

This clone was observed a handful of times. J is TRBJ1-6 and V is TRBV15; D not certain. The V end was cut by 0 bases, the J end by 12 bases, with 6 bases between. The CDR3 length is 12 residues. CDR1 and CDR2 from the germline V gene are LNHNV and YYDKDF (reference sequence). Written as DNA, the CDR3 is TGTGCCACCAGCAGAGATTTTCAACCCCTCCACTTT. It specifies CATSRDFQPLHF.

The CDR3: CASSPQTGVVVWTEAFF. The CDR3 bases are TGTGCCAGCAGCCCCCAAACAGGGGTGGTTGTGTGGACTGAAGCTTTCTTT. The V gene is TRBV7-9, the J gene TRBJ1-1; 7 bases align to TRBD1. The V gene's germline CDR1 is SEHNR and CDR2 FQNEAQ (reference sequence). The CDR3 has 17 residues. Trimming removed 5 bases from V and 5 bases from J; junction bases left unmatched: 17.

The chain links TRBV11-3 to TRBJ2-7; D is possibly TRBD1 (7 bases). V lost 5 bases, J lost 6 bases, and 11 bases lay in between. The CDR3 sequence is 12 residues long. Germline CDR1 and CDR2: SGHNT and YENEEA. The CDR3 region is CASSGGTAEQYF. For the CDR3, the DNA is TGTGCCAGCAGCGGAGGGACAGCCGAGCAGTACTTC.

This clone was detected only a few times. V gene TRBV5-6 combines with J gene TRBJ2-5; 7 positions match TRBD2. Germline trimming cut 0 bases from V and 5 bases from J; bases unmatched to any gene: 7. The germline V gene has CDR1 SGHDT and CDR2 YYEEEE. CDR3 length: 15 residues. The CDR3 DNA follows: TGTGCCAGCAGCTTGGTGTTGGGAGGGGTTGAGACCCAGTACTTC. It is translated as CASSLVLGGVETQYF.

The CDR3: CASSRQNTEAFF. The CDR3 nucleotides read TGTGCCAGTAGTAGACAGAACACTGAAGCTTTCTTT. The chain recombines TRBV19 with TRBJ1-1, with D hard to call. With 4 bases removed from V and 1 base from J, the gap between germline ends came to 4 bases. The CDR3 has 12 residues. CDR1 and CDR2 (germline): LNHDA, SQIVND (reference sequence). The full variable domain, with the rest looked up from reference TRBV19 and TRBJ1-1, is DGGITQSPKYLFRKEGQNVTLSCEQNLNHDAMYWYRQDPGQGLRLIYYSQIVNDFQKGDIAEGYSVSREKKESFPLTVTSAQKNPTAFYLCASSRQNTEAFFGQGTRLTVV.

This clone was found a few times. The chain recombines TRBV28 with TRBJ2-5; 12 nucleotides agree with TRBD2. The germline V gene encodes CDR1 MDHEN and CDR2 SYDVKM. The CDR3 has 18 residues. Unmatched junction bases numbered 8, after V lost 1 base and J lost 2 bases. CDR3 nucleotides: TGTGCCAGCAGTTTATCGACTAGCGGGGGTGGAACTCAAGAGACCCAGTACTTC. It specifies CASSLSTSGGGTQETQYF.

This clone was seen a single time. J is TRBJ1-2 and V is TRBV28, with TRBD1 identical over 8 bases. CDR1 and CDR2 (germline): MDHEN, SYDVKM. V lost 3 bases and J lost 2; bases outside the gene matches: 5. This CDR3 has 15 residues. CDR3 nucleotide sequence: TGTGCCAGCAGTTTCCTGACAGGGGCAAACTATGGCTACACCTTC. Translated, it gives CASSFLTGANYGYTF.

V usage is TRBV11-2 and J usage is TRBJ2-7, with 7 bases that match TRBD1. The CDR3 runs to 13 residues. From germline, CDR1 is SGHAT and CDR2 FQNNGV. Trimming at V came to 5 bases and at J to 4 bases, leaving 5 bases not matched to a gene. This CDR3 reads CASSIGTAYEQYF. For the CDR3, the DNA is TGTGCCAGCAGCATCGGGACAGCTTACGAGCAGTACTTC. Together with reference TRBV11-2 and TRBJ2-7, the CDR3 gives the full variable domain: EAGVAQSPRYKIIEKRQSVAFWCNPISGHATLYWYQQILGQGPKLLIQFQNNGVVDDSQLPKDRFSAERLKGVDSTLKIQPAKLEDSAVYLCASSIGTAYEQYFGPGTRLTVT.

This chain links TRBV7-6 with TRBJ2-7, with a possible D match to TRBD1 (8 bases). The CDR3 loop spans 16 amino acids. Trimming cost V 1 base and J 2 bases, with 15 bases left between them. Germline-derived CDR1 and CDR2 are SGHVS and FNYEAQ. For the CDR3, the DNA is TGTGCCAGCAGCTTAGGCGCCACAGGGGGGGCCTACGAGCAGTACTTC. Encoded protein: CASSLGATGGAYEQYF.

In this sample, this clone turned up once. This rearrangement joins TRBV25-1 to TRBJ1-6; D is uncertain. Germline V CDR1 and CDR2: MGHDK, SYGVNS. The CDR3 is made up of 17 amino acids. Trimming took 1 base from V and 0 from J, leaving 10 bases between them. CDR3 coding DNA: TGTGCCAGCAGTGAATTGCATCGGAGCTCCTATAATTCACCCCTCCACTTT. Translation: CASSELHRSSYNSPLHF.

The V gene is TRBV7-9, the J gene TRBJ2-1, with TRBD2 matching over 9 bases. CDR1 is SEHNR, CDR2 FQNEAQ, per germline (reference sequence). The J segment lost 4 bases and the V segment lost 5 bases, leaving 9 bases of the junction unmatched. This CDR3 is built from 16 residues. The CDR3 nucleotides are TGTGCCAGCAGCCAACTTACTAGCGGGTTTTACAATGAGCAGTTCTTC. Its protein is CASSQLTSGFYNEQFF.

This clone was detected a few times. The chain carries TRBV7-2 and TRBJ2-7; TRBD2 agrees at 11 bases. In germline, CDR1 is SGHTA, CDR2 FQGNSA. V was pared by 1 base and J by 3 bases, with 5 bases of the junction left unmatched. The CDR3 loop spans 16 amino acids. DNA of the CDR3: TGTGCCAGCAGCTTAGTGGCTAGCGGGAGGCGCTACGAGCAGTACTTC. Protein product: CASSLVASGRRYEQYF.

The gene calls are TRBV27 and TRBJ2-2; D is perhaps TRBD1 (5 bases). Trimming removed 2 bases at V and 2 bases at J, with 12 bases between. Per the germline V gene, CDR1 is MNHEY and CDR2 is SMNVEV (reference sequence). The CDR3 totals 16 residues. The CDR3 here is CASSLPDRSNTGELFF. CDR3 nucleotide sequence: TGTGCCAGCAGTTTACCAGACAGAAGTAACACCGGGGAGCTGTTTTTT.

This clone appeared once. The J gene is TRBJ2-7, the V gene TRBV5-5; 7 nucleotides line up with TRBD1. CDR3 size: 14 residues. The V and J ends lost 8 bases and 1 base, in that order; junction bases with no gene match: 9. The germline V gene has CDR1 SGHKS and CDR2 YYEKEE (reference sequence). CDR3 residues: CASSRDSFSYEQYF. CDR3 nucleotide sequence: TGTGCCAGTTCCCGGGACAGCTTTTCCTACGAGCAGTACTTC.

The rearrangement joins TRBV5-4 to TRBJ1-2, with D maybe TRBD1 (5 bases). This CDR3 has 18 residues. CDR1 and CDR2 from the germline V gene are SGHNT and YYREEE (reference sequence). V was clipped by 1 base and J by 1 base, with 20 bases between them. CDR3 coding DNA: TGTGCCAGCAGCTTGACTCCAGTGACAGCCCGGAGTAACTATGGCTACACCTTC. This sequence encodes CASSLTPVTARSNYGYTF.

The rearrangement links TRBV6-6 to TRBJ2-3; D is uncertain. Trimming pared 6 bases from V and 0 bases from J, leaving 7 bases between. Germline loops: CDR1 MNHNY, CDR2 SVGAGI (reference sequence). This CDR3 is 13 amino acids long. CDR3 coding DNA: TGTGCCAGCAGCGACTTTAGCACAGATACGCAGTATTTT. It codes for CASSDFSTDTQYF.

CDR3 bases: TGTGCCAGCTCACCATTAAGCGAAGAGACCCAGTACTTC. Translating it yields CASSPLSEETQYF. The rearrangement joins TRBV18 to TRBJ2-5, with D hard to call. The CDR3 covers 13 residues. Trimming cost V 2 bases and J 3 bases, with 7 bases left between them. Germline assignment: CDR1 KGHSH and CDR2 LQKENI.

The chain has TRBV21-1 and TRBJ1-6. TRBV21-1 is termed a pseudogene. CDR3 size: 18 residues. The CDR3 DNA follows: TGTGCCAGCAGCCAAAGGGGGGGTCGGAGCTCCTATAATTCACCCCTCCACTTT. It codes for CASSQRGGRSSYNSPLHF.

The V call is TRBV5-6, the J call TRBJ2-3, with 9 positions matching TRBD1. The V and J ends lost 4 bases and 4 bases, in that order; junction bases with no gene match: 13. The CDR3 extends over 17 amino acids. CDR1 is SGHDT and CDR2 is YYEEEE in the germline V gene. CDR3 in amino acids: CASSPEGWDRVPDTQYF. CDR3 sequence (DNA): TGTGCCAGCAGCCCCGAGGGGTGGGACAGGGTCCCAGATACGCAGTATTTT. The entire variable domain, with the rest obtained from reference TRBV5-6 and TRBJ2-3, is as follows: DAGVTQSPTHLIKTRGQQVTLRCSPKSGHDTVSWYQQALGQGPQFIFQYYEEEERQRGNFPDRFSGHQFPNYSSELNVNALLLGDSALYLCASSPEGWDRVPDTQYFGPGTRLTVL.

The V call is TRBV2, the J call TRBJ1-6, with TRBD1 identical over 7 bases. The CDR3 length is 14 residues. J was trimmed by 7 bases and V by 6 bases; bases with no gene match: 6. Per germline, CDR1 SNHLY and CDR2 FYNNEI. The CDR3 loop is CASSAWDRNSPLHF. The CDR3, as DNA: TGTGCCAGCAGCGCATGGGACAGAAATTCACCCCTCCACTTT.

This clone was observed a single time. J is TRBJ2-2 and V is TRBV7-9; D is ambiguous. This CDR3 has 12 residues. Germline values: CDR1 SEHNR, CDR2 FQNEAQ (reference sequence). Trimming stripped 5 bases from V and 8 bases from J, with 9 bases between. CDR3 amino acids: CASSPSLGELFF. CDR3 bases: TGTGCCAGCAGCCCTTCGTTGGGGGAGCTGTTTTTT.

In nucleotides, the CDR3 is TGTGCCAGCAGCACTCCCGGGAGTTCCTACAATGAGCAGTTCTTC. It encodes CASSTPGSSYNEQFF. This sequence joins TRBV7-8 and TRBJ2-1; the D gene is possibly TRBD2 (6 bases). The germline V and J ends were trimmed by 5 bases and 1 base, with 12 bases remaining between them. The CDR3 sequence is 15 residues long. Germline V gene lookup returns CDR1 SGHVS and CDR2 FQNEAQ.

CDR3 nucleotide sequence: TGTGCCAGCAGCCAGACTGGCAATGAGCAGTTCTTC. This gives the protein CASSQTGNEQFF. The chain couples TRBV9 to TRBJ2-1; D is undetermined. Deletions cut 4 bases from V and 6 bases from J, with 8 bases between. The CDR3 has 12 residues. Germline CDR1 SGDLS, CDR2 YYNGEE.

This clone was detected only a few times. This sequence joins TRBV6-5 and TRBJ2-1; D gene uncertain. V was cut by 10 bases and J by 0 bases, with 13 bases left in between. This CDR3 is built from 14 residues. Germline CDR1 reads MNHEY; CDR2 reads SVGAGI. CDR3 residues: CATSFKSSYNEQFF. In DNA form, the CDR3 reads TGTGCCACCTCCTTCAAGAGCTCCTACAATGAGCAGTTCTTC.

This clone has only one observation. This chain uses TRBV5-5 with TRBJ2-1; 7 nucleotides match TRBD1. V was clipped by 1 base and J by 4 bases; unmatched bases: 2. Germline V gene lookup returns CDR1 SGHKS and CDR2 YYEKEE (reference sequence). This CDR3 has 14 amino acids. The CDR3 sequence: CASSLPTGYNEQFF. The CDR3 DNA sequence: TGTGCCAGCAGCTTGCCGACAGGGTACAATGAGCAGTTCTTC.

This clone was seen only once. V usage is TRBV4-3 and J usage is TRBJ1-4, with D possibly being TRBD1 (5 bases). CDR3 length: 18 amino acids. Deletions cut 5 bases from V and 2 bases from J, with 21 bases between. Germline assignment: CDR1 LGHNA and CDR2 YSLEER. This CDR3 reads CASSRARGGGITNEKLFF. Here the CDR3 DNA reads TGCGCCAGCAGCAGAGCGAGGGGAGGAGGGATCACTAATGAAAAACTGTTTTTT.

The chain employs TRBV7-9 and TRBJ2-3; 9 bases fit TRBD1. J lost 3 bases, V lost 4 bases, and 8 bases had no gene match. CDR3 length: 16 amino acids. CDR1 is SEHNR and CDR2 is FQNEAQ in the germline V gene (reference sequence). The DNA of the CDR3 is TGTGCCAGCAGCTCTGGACAGGGGTTAGGTACAGATACGCAGTATTTT. Its protein product is CASSSGQGLGTDTQYF.

The chain carries TRBV28 and TRBJ1-5, with a tentative D call TRBD1 (5 bases). CDR3 length: 15 residues. Germline V gene sequence: CDR1 MDHEN, CDR2 SYDVKM. V was cut by 6 bases and J by 4 bases, with 16 bases left in between. The DNA of the CDR3 is TGTGCCAGCAGGGCCCAGACAGCCCTAAATCAGCCCCAGCATTTT. It encodes CASRAQTALNQPQHF.

V and J are TRBV5-4 and TRBJ2-1; tentatively, D is TRBD2 (5 bases). CDR3 length: 16 residues. Germline V gives CDR1 SGHNT, CDR2 YYREEE (reference sequence). V was clipped by 0 bases and J by 8 bases, with 18 bases between them. The CDR3 is CASSLAAGQNGDEQFF. The CDR3 bases are TGTGCCAGCAGCTTGGCGGCGGGTCAAAACGGCGATGAGCAGTTCTTC. Drawing the rest from reference TRBV5-4 and TRBJ2-1, the complete variable domain is ETGVTQSPTHLIKTRGQQVTLRCSSQSGHNTVSWYQQALGQGPQFIFQYYREEENGRGNFPPRFSGLQFPNYSSELNVNALELDDSALYLCASSLAAGQNGDEQFFGPGTRLTVL.

This clone occurred a few times. The rearrangement uses TRBV28 and TRBJ1-2, with TRBD1 as a possible D gene (5 bases). CDR1 and CDR2 from the germline V gene are MDHEN and SYDVKM. This CDR3 spans 13 amino acids. Trimming took 4 bases from V and 9 from J, leaving 15 bases between them. The DNA for the CDR3 is TGTGCCAGCAGTTGGGGGGTTGCAATAAGCTACACCTTC. This encodes CASSWGVAISYTF.

The chain is built from TRBV28 and TRBJ1-2, with a possible D match to TRBD1 (5 bases). The CDR3 is 13 residues long. V was pared by 3 bases and J by 5 bases, with 10 bases between. Germline-derived CDR1 and CDR2 are MDHEN and SYDVKM. The CDR3 bases are TGTGCCAGCAGTTTGATACAGGAATATGGCTACACCTTC. It encodes CASSLIQEYGYTF.